The 30 T cell receptor beta chains below come from one sample, sequenced in a study of immune evolution from preneoplasia to lung adenocarcinoma. Assay used: immunoSEQ multiplex PCR; TCRdb lists only in-frame clones, some missing. Seen here are roughly 2,000 clones, about 83% observed once, and the top ten hold roughly 4.3%. Sequencing was done on a sample of FFPE lung adenocarcinoma in situ tissue. These receptors were obtained from a person aged 60-80 years with lung adenocarcinoma.

The CDR3 DNA reads TGTGCCAGCAGGGGCCCCGACCATGAGCAGTTCTTC. It yields the protein CASRGPDHEQFF. This chain joins TRBV7-2 and TRBJ2-1; no reliable D call. V lost 6 bases to trimming and J lost 8 bases, with 11 bases between them. This CDR3 comprises 12 residues. The germline V gene encodes CDR1 SGHTA and CDR2 FQGNSA.

V and J are TRBV18 and TRBJ2-3, with D maybe TRBD1 (5 bases). The germline gives CDR1 KGHSH, CDR2 LQKENI. Trimming removed 3 bases from V and 1 base from J, with 11 bases in between. The CDR3 spans 15 residues. CDR3 sequence reads: CASSPQQARTDTQYF. The CDR3 DNA reads as TGTGCCAGCTCACCGCAACAGGCCCGCACAGATACGCAGTATTTT.

The CDR3 nucleotides are TGTGCCAGCAGCTCCCTAGCGGGGGGGAGGTCAGATACGCAGTATTTT. This sequence encodes CASSSLAGGRSDTQYF. The V call is TRBV5-4, the J call TRBJ2-3; 12 bases align to TRBD2. The CDR3 covers 16 residues. Germline loops: CDR1 SGHNT, CDR2 YYREEE (reference sequence). Losses at the gene ends were 3 bases for V and 4 bases for J; bases not matched to a gene: 6.

A remark on this clone: At one end, the junction sequence differs from germline, possibly due to a read error. The V call is TRBV7-9, the J call TRBJ1-1; 9 bases agree with TRBD1. The length of the CDR3 is 13 residues. Germline loops: CDR1 SEHNR, CDR2 FQNEAQ (reference sequence). CDR3 bases: TGTGCTAGCAGCTTAGACAGGGGGACTGAAGCTTTCTTT. Residues: CASSLDRGTEAFF. The variable domain in full, completed from reference TRBV7-9 and TRBJ1-1, reads DTGVSQNPRHKITKRGQNVTFRCDPISEHNRLYWYRQTLGQGPEFLTYFQNEAQLEKSRLLSDRFSAERPKGSFSTLEIQRTEQGDSAMYLCASSLDRGTEAFFGQGTRLTVV.

The J gene is TRBJ1-1, the V gene TRBV7-2; TRBD1 is a possible D gene (5 bases). Germline V gene data show CDR1 as SGHTA and CDR2 as FQGNSA. V was clipped by 5 bases and J by 8 bases, with 18 bases between them. CDR3 length: 14 amino acids. The CDR3 loop is CASSLHPVGAEAFF. Here the CDR3 DNA reads TGTGCCAGCAGCCTGCATCCAGTCGGGGCCGAAGCTTTCTTT.

The V call is TRBV19, the J call TRBJ2-3; D ambiguous. Trimming shortened V by 4 bases and J by 3 bases, and 8 bases separated the two germline ends. Germline CDR1 reads LNHDA; CDR2 reads SQIVND (reference sequence). This CDR3 comprises 13 residues. Here the CDR3 DNA reads TGTGCCAGTAGTACCGAAATAACAGATACGCAGTATTTT. This gives the protein CASSTEITDTQYF. The variable domain in full, with the rest retrieved from reference TRBV19 and TRBJ2-3, is DGGITQSPKYLFRKEGQNVTLSCEQNLNHDAMYWYRQDPGQGLRLIYYSQIVNDFQKGDIAEGYSVSREKKESFPLTVTSAQKNPTAFYLCASSTEITDTQYFGPGTRLTVL.

V is TRBV6-4 and J is TRBJ1-5; D might be TRBD1 (5 bases). Germline assignment: CDR1 MRHNA and CDR2 SNTAGT. Trimming left V 5 bases short and J 4 bases short, with 9 bases between. The CDR3 spans 13 residues. In DNA form, the CDR3 reads TGTGCCAGCAGTCCGGGGGAAAATCAGCCCCAGCATTTT. Protein sequence: CASSPGENQPQHF.

V and J are TRBV7-9 and TRBJ1-4, with 7 bases aligning to TRBD1. V dropped 5 bases and J dropped 2; count of bases not matched to a gene: 2. This CDR3 region has 14 residues. CDR1 and CDR2 from the germline V gene are SEHNR and FQNEAQ (reference sequence). The CDR3 region is CASSPGQTNEKLFF. CDR3 sequence (DNA): TGTGCCAGCAGCCCGGGACAGACTAATGAAAAACTGTTTTTT.

The chain uses TRBV7-8 and TRBJ1-1, with TRBD1 matching 7 bases. The CDR3 covers 15 residues. The germline CDR1 and CDR2 sequences are SGHVS and FQNEAQ. The V and J ends lost 5 bases and 5 bases, in that order; junction bases with no gene match: 11. DNA for the CDR3: TGTGCCAGCAGCGCCCAGACAGGGTCTGGGACTGAAGCTTTCTTT. This translates into CASSAQTGSGTEAFF.

The genes are TRBV7-3 and TRBJ2-1; TRBD1 agrees at 7 bases. Germline V CDR1 and CDR2: SGHTA, FQGTGA. The V and J ends lost 0 bases and 4 bases, in that order; junction bases with no gene match: 3. The CDR3 runs 15 residues. CDR3 in amino acids: CASSLTGDSYNEQFF. CDR3 in DNA: TGTGCCAGCAGCTTAACGGGGGACAGTTACAATGAGCAGTTCTTC. Drawing the rest from reference TRBV7-3 and TRBJ2-1, the complete variable domain is GAGVSQTPSNKVTEKGKYVELRCDPISGHTALYWYRQSLGQGPEFLIYFQGTGAADDSGLPNDRFFAVRPEGSVSTLKIQRTERGDSAVYLCASSLTGDSYNEQFFGPGTRLTVL.

The chain recombines TRBV7-2 with TRBJ2-7, with D uncertain. This CDR3 region has 13 residues. The germline V gene has CDR1 SGHTA and CDR2 FQGNSA. The V and J ends lost 1 base and 1 base respectively, with 5 bases between them. Here the CDR3 DNA reads TGTGCCAGCAGCTTAGACCGGTCCTACGAGCAGTACTTC. Its translation: CASSLDRSYEQYF.

The chain recombines TRBV7-2 with TRBJ2-7; D perhaps matches TRBD1 (6 bases). The CDR3 extends over 15 amino acids. CDR1 is SGHTA, CDR2 FQGNSA, per germline. Trimming took 2 bases from V and 7 from J, leaving 18 bases between them. CDR3 sequence reads: CASSLTWKGGGEQYF. The CDR3 nucleotides are TGTGCCAGCAGCTTAACATGGAAAGGGGGTGGAGAGCAGTACTTC.

The chain couples TRBV15 to TRBJ2-6; D ambiguous. Germline V lookup: CDR1 LNHNV, CDR2 YYDKDF (reference sequence). There are 14 residues in the CDR3. The V end lost 0 bases, the J end lost 4 bases, and 4 bases lay between the germline ends. The CDR3 coding sequence is TGTGCCACCAGCAGAGAACCCGGGGCCAACGTCCTGACTTTC. It specifies CATSREPGANVLTF.

This sequence joins TRBV7-2 and TRBJ1-6; D gene uncertain. The CDR3 runs 14 residues. Germline V gives CDR1 SGHTA, CDR2 FQGNSA. V was trimmed by 4 bases and J by 3 bases, leaving 7 bases between them. The CDR3 reads CASSSPGYNSPLHF. The CDR3 DNA follows: TGTGCCAGCAGCTCTCCAGGCTATAATTCACCCCTCCACTTT.

The chain is built from TRBV5-1 and TRBJ1-2; TRBD1 matches 7 bases. V dropped 3 bases and J dropped 0; count of bases not matched to a gene: 5. The CDR3 is made up of 15 amino acids. Per germline, CDR1 SGHRS and CDR2 YFSETQ. CDR3 protein: CASSSTGQTNYGYTF. The CDR3 bases are TGCGCCAGCAGCTCGACGGGACAGACTAACTATGGCTACACCTTC.

The chain links TRBV6-1 to TRBJ2-3; perhaps TRBD1 as D (6 bases). CDR1 and CDR2 from the germline V gene are MNHNS and SASEGT. The V end lost 5 bases, the J end lost 0 bases, and 12 bases lay between the germline ends. The CDR3 spans 15 residues. The DNA of the CDR3 is TGTGCCAGCAGTCCGCAGGGGTTCAGCACAGATACGCAGTATTTT. Translating it yields CASSPQGFSTDTQYF.

About this clone: Other DNA sequences in this sample translate to the same CDR3. The V and J genes are TRBV11-2 and TRBJ2-6; D is ambiguous. The ends were cut back, 6 bases at V and 0 bases at J, with 3 bases in the middle. Germline V gives CDR1 SGHAT, CDR2 FQNNGV. This CDR3 has 13 amino acids. CDR3 bases: TGTGCCAGCAGTAACTCTGGGGCCAACGTCCTGACTTTC. It encodes CASSNSGANVLTF. The full variable domain, with the rest looked up from reference TRBV11-2 and TRBJ2-6, is EAGVAQSPRYKIIEKRQSVAFWCNPISGHATLYWYQQILGQGPKLLIQFQNNGVVDDSQLPKDRFSAERLKGVDSTLKIQPAKLEDSAVYLCASSNSGANVLTFGAGSRLTVL.

CDR3 coding DNA: TGTGCCAGTAGTGGACATGCTAACTATGGCTACACCTTC. It specifies CASSGHANYGYTF. The chain recombines TRBV19 with TRBJ1-2; maybe TRBD1 (5 bases). Trimming cost V 5 bases and J 0 bases, with 7 bases left between them. The CDR3 runs 13 residues. Germline assignment: CDR1 LNHDA and CDR2 SQIVND (reference sequence).

This sequence joins TRBV5-1 and TRBJ2-1; the match to TRBD1 covers 7 bases. Looked up from germline, CDR1 is SGHRS and CDR2 is YFSETQ. The CDR3 runs to 12 residues. Trimming at V came to 0 bases and at J to 14 bases, leaving 5 bases not matched to a gene. CDR3 nucleotide sequence: TGCGCCAGCAGCTTGGCGGGACAGAGGGAGTTCTTC. It encodes CASSLAGQREFF.

The chain uses TRBV25-1 and TRBJ2-1; a possible D gene is TRBD1 (6 bases). The CDR3 totals 11 residues. The germline gives CDR1 MGHDK, CDR2 SYGVNS. The V and J ends lost 8 bases and 7 bases respectively, with 9 bases between them. The CDR3 region has the DNA TGTGCCAGCGCCCAGGGGAATGAGCAGTTCTTC. The encoded protein is CASAQGNEQFF.

As for this clone: The same CDR3 arises from other DNA sequences in this sample as well. This chain uses TRBV30 with TRBJ2-1, with 14 bases lining up with TRBD2. With 2 bases clipped from V and 6 bases from J, the junction kept 3 bases outside the gene matches. Germline V lookup: CDR1 GTSNPN, CDR2 SVGIG (reference sequence). The CDR3 consists of 15 residues. The CDR3 DNA follows: TGTGCCTGGAGTTGGGGACTAGCGGGAGCCAATGAGCAGTTCTTC. This sequence encodes CAWSWGLAGANEQFF.

The V call is TRBV5-1, the J call TRBJ2-3; TRBD1 matches 8 bases. The V gene end was trimmed by 3 bases and the J gene end by 1 base; junction bases not matched to a gene: 7. This CDR3 has 16 amino acids. Germline V gives CDR1 SGHRS, CDR2 YFSETQ. The CDR3 DNA follows: TGCGCCAGCAGCTCGGGACAGGTAACACGCACAGATACGCAGTATTTT. Translating gives CASSSGQVTRTDTQYF.

The chain uses TRBV6-1 and TRBJ1-1, with TRBD1 matching over 8 bases. Germline values: CDR1 MNHNS, CDR2 SASEGT. V lost 3 bases, J lost 4 bases, and 4 bases stayed unmatched. The CDR3 runs 14 residues. The CDR3 region has the DNA TGTGCCAGCAGTGAGGACAGGGTGGGCACTGAAGCTTTCTTT. Encoded protein: CASSEDRVGTEAFF.

This clone was observed a single time. Its ends do not fully match the called genes, so a read error is possible. The J gene is TRBJ2-5, the V gene TRBV15; no firm D call. The V gene's germline CDR1 is LNHNV and CDR2 YYDKDF (reference sequence). This CDR3 region has 13 residues. CDR3 in amino acids: CATSGELWETQYF. In DNA form, the CDR3 reads TGTGCCACCAGCGGAGAGCTATGGGAGACCCAGTACTTC.

This chain connects TRBV28 to TRBJ2-7; TRBD1 agrees at 10 bases. This CDR3 is 14 amino acids long. CDR1 is MDHEN, CDR2 SYDVKM, per germline. The V gene end was trimmed by 5 bases and the J gene end by 3 bases; junction bases not matched to a gene: 4. CDR3 bases: TGTGCCAGCAGTAAGACAGGGGGCGGCTACGAGCAGTACTTC. This encodes CASSKTGGGYEQYF.

V is TRBV4-1 and J is TRBJ2-1; 16 bases are a match to TRBD2. This CDR3 contains 19 residues. J was trimmed by 3 bases and V by 3 bases; bases with no gene match: 8. Germline V gene lookup returns CDR1 MGHRA and CDR2 YSYEKL. The CDR3 DNA sequence: TGCGCCAGCAGCCACCCGGGACTAGCGGGGGGGCCCGACTACAATGAGCAGTTCTTC. This codes for CASSHPGLAGGPDYNEQFF.

The V gene is TRBV30, the J gene TRBJ2-5; 8 bases match TRBD2. The CDR3 consists of 15 residues. The V gene end was trimmed by 0 bases and the J gene end by 0 bases; junction bases not matched to a gene: 3. Germline values: CDR1 GTSNPN, CDR2 SVGIG (reference sequence). CDR3 amino acids: CAWSVRGGNQETQYF. As DNA, the CDR3 is TGTGCCTGGAGTGTACGGGGGGGGAACCAAGAGACCCAGTACTTC. The full variable domain, completed using reference TRBV30 and TRBJ2-5, is SQTIHQWPATLVQPVGSPLSLECTVEGTSNPNLYWYRQAAGRGLQLLFYSVGIGQISSEVPQNLSASRPQDRQFILSSKKLLLSDSGFYLCAWSVRGGNQETQYFGPGTRLLVL.

This chain connects TRBV7-9 to TRBJ2-2; D remains unclear. The germline V gene has CDR1 SEHNR and CDR2 FQNEAQ (reference sequence). Trimming left V 5 bases short and J 0 bases short, with 7 bases between. CDR3 length: 14 amino acids. The CDR3 protein is CASSRHANTGELFF. Written as DNA, the CDR3 is TGTGCCAGCAGCCGACACGCGAACACCGGGGAGCTGTTTTTT.

The chain links TRBV30 to TRBJ2-5, with 12 bases matching TRBD2. Germline CDR1 GTSNPN, CDR2 SVGIG (reference sequence). The J segment lost 2 bases and the V segment lost 3 bases, leaving 13 bases of the junction unmatched. The CDR3 loop spans 18 amino acids. The CDR3 nucleotides are TGTGCCTGGAGGGGGACTAGCGGGCGAGCTGCCTTACAAGAGACCCAGTACTTC. This codes for CAWRGTSGRAALQETQYF.

The chain carries TRBV5-8 and TRBJ2-1; the D gene is possibly TRBD2 (5 bases). The germline V gene has CDR1 SGHTS and CDR2 YDEGEE. V was clipped by 3 bases and J by 9 bases, with 7 bases between them. The CDR3 covers 11 residues. Written as DNA, the CDR3 is TGTGCCAGCAGCTGGAGGCTTGAGCAGTTCTTC. It specifies CASSWRLEQFF.